The 11 T cell receptor beta chains in this list originate from one sample, sequenced in a study of T-cell memory formation after mild COVID-19. TCRdb re-derived calls from the 5' RACE reads in MiXCR, one entry per CDR3 protein. The sample contains 140,000 to 150,000 distinct CDR3 sequences, roughly 6.2% of which appear only once. The sequencing sample was made of PBMCs or a T cell subset sorted from them (not recorded which). These receptors came from an adult woman who had mild COVID-19 (a few samples of this study predate the infection). Cell type and time point are not known.

This clonotype was recorded at least ten times. The chain recombines TRBV5-6 with TRBJ2-7; the D is unclear. The CDR3 runs to 14 residues. The germline V gene encodes CDR1 SGHDT and CDR2 YYEEEE. Between the trimmed V and J ends, which lost 3 bases and 2 bases, there was a span of 12 bases. CDR3 DNA: TGTGCCAGCAGCTCGAGTTGGCAGACCTACGAGCAGTACTTC. It translates to CASSSSWQTYEQYF.

The CDR3 sequence: CASSQDLTGSGTEAFF. In nucleotides, the CDR3 is TGCGCCAGCAGCCAAGATCTTACAGGGAGTGGCACTGAAGCTTTCTTT. The chain recombines TRBV4-3 with TRBJ1-1; D is perhaps TRBD1 (6 bases). Germline CDR1 LGHNA, CDR2 YSLEER. CDR3 length equals 16 residues. V lost 0 bases, J lost 4 bases, and 15 bases lay in between.

V and J are TRBV20-1 and TRBJ2-5, with D unclear. V was clipped by 5 bases and J by 4 bases, with 17 bases between them. Germline V lookup: CDR1 DFQATT, CDR2 SNEGSKA (reference sequence). This CDR3 contains 14 residues. The CDR3 DNA is TGCAGTGCTCCAAACAGAGGCGCAAGAGAGACCCAGTACTTC. Protein: CSAPNRGARETQYF.

There are a few counts of this clonotype. This likely comes from a read error, as the CDR3 has no conserved phenylalanine or tryptophan at its end. V usage is TRBV5-1 and J usage is TRBJ1-1, with D uncertain. The CDR3 runs 15 residues. Trimming cost V 4 bases and J 1 base, with 14 bases left between them. CDR1 is SGHRS and CDR2 is YFSETQ in the germline V gene. The CDR3 sequence is CASSLRDLPNTEAFL. In nucleotides, the CDR3 is TGCGCCAGCAGCCTCCGGGATCTACCGAACACTGAAGCTTTCCTT.

This clonotype has a handful of counts. The CDR3 here is CASSEAPLTGSGSQYF. The CDR3 DNA is TGTGCCAGCAGTGAAGCGCCCCTAACAGGGTCGGGGTCCCAGTACTTC. This chain joins TRBV2 and TRBJ2-5; perhaps TRBD1 as D (6 bases). Germline V gene lookup returns CDR1 SNHLY and CDR2 FYNNEI. The CDR3 consists of 16 residues. V dropped 0 bases and J dropped 9 bases, with 20 bases sitting between them.

This clonotype was counted between two and nine times. This chain links TRBV5-1 with TRBJ2-7, with D possibly being TRBD2 (6 bases). CDR3 size: 13 residues. Germline lookup yields CDR1 SGHRS and CDR2 YFSETQ. Trimming stripped 5 bases from V and 7 bases from J, with 16 bases between. The CDR3, as DNA: TGCGCCAGCAGTTTCAATGGGGCGGGAGAGCAGTACTTC. Protein product: CASSFNGAGEQYF.

J is TRBJ2-2 and V is TRBV24-1; possibly TRBD1 or TRBD2 for D (5 bases each). This CDR3 has 16 residues. V shed 2 bases and J shed 0 bases, with 9 bases lying between them. CDR1 and CDR2 from the germline V gene are KGHDR and SFDVKD. The CDR3 is CATSDWKGPNTGELFF. The CDR3 DNA sequence: TGTGCCACCAGTGATTGGAAGGGACCGAACACCGGGGAGCTGTTTTTT.

This clonotype was seen repeatedly, ten times or more. The rearrangement uses TRBV29-1 and TRBJ2-1; a possible D gene is TRBD2 (6 bases). CDR3 length: 11 residues. Germline V gene lookup returns CDR1 SQVTM and CDR2 ANQGSEA. V was shortened by 6 bases and J by 5 bases, with 8 bases between the two germline ends. CDR3 in DNA: TGCAGCGTGCGGGAAAACAATGAGCAGTTCTTC. It translates to CSVRENNEQFF.

In this sample, this clonotype turned up a few times. The V call is TRBV5-1, the J call TRBJ2-3, with TRBD1 matching 10 bases. This CDR3 has 15 amino acids. The V gene's germline CDR1 is SGHRS and CDR2 YFSETQ. The V segment lost 5 bases and the J segment 4 bases; nucleotides outside the gene matches: 7. In DNA form, the CDR3 reads TGCGCCAGCAGAGCCGGGACAGGGGCGGCAGATACGCAGTATTTT. Amino acid sequence: CASRAGTGAADTQYF.

This clonotype has just a few counts. The chain links TRBV5-6 to TRBJ2-5, with TRBD1 matching 7 bases. This CDR3 has 14 amino acids. The ends lost 0 bases at V and 5 bases at J; junction bases unmatched: 4. The germline CDR1 and CDR2 sequences are SGHDT and YYEEEE. CDR3 amino acids: CASSLGRGYETQYF. CDR3 nucleotide sequence: TGTGCCAGCAGCTTGGGCAGGGGGTATGAGACCCAGTACTTC.

Only a few counts were recorded for this clonotype. The V call is TRBV10-3, the J call TRBJ1-5, with 12 bases aligning to TRBD1. CDR3 length: 15 amino acids. The V and J ends lost 7 bases and 6 bases, in that order; junction bases with no gene match: 7. Germline lookup yields CDR1 ENHRY and CDR2 SYGVKD. The CDR3 region has the DNA TGTGCCATCAAAGCCGGGACAGGGGGCGGTCAGCCCCAGCATTTT. Translation gives CAIKAGTGGGQPQHF.